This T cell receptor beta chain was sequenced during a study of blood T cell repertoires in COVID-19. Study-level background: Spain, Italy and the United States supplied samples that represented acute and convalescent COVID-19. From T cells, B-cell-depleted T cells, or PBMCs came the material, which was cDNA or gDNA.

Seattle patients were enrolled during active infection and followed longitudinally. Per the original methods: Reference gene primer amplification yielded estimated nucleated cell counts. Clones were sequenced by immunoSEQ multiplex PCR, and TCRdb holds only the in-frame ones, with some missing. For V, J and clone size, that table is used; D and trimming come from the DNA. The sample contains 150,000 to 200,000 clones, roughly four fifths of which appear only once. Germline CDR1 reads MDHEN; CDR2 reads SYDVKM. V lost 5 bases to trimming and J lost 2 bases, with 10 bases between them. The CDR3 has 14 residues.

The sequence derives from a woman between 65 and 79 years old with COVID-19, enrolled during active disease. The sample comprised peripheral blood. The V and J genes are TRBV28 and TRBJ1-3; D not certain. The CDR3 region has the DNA TGTGCCAGCAGTCGGGTGGCTACTGGAAACACCATATATTTT. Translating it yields CASSRVATGNTIYF.